The sequence of this TCR beta chain was determined in a study of OX40 agonist ivuxolimab in advanced cancers. Across the whole study: Head and neck, renal cell, melanoma or hepatocellular carcinoma were the cancers that dose-escalation patients had. Anti-PD-1, anti-PD-L1 or anti-CTLA-4 therapy given earlier was allowed, and around 40% had some.

The ends were cut back, 0 bases at V and 7 bases at J, with 12 bases in the middle. Germline V CDR1 and CDR2: GTSNPN, SVGIG (reference sequence). The CDR3 extends over 13 amino acids. Assay: immunoSEQ multiplex PCR; the TCRdb copy retains only in-frame clones and omits some. The repertoire has about 79,000 clones, 75% to 95% of them found once; the top ten carry around 7%. Peripheral blood came from all dose cohorts at three timepoints. The receptor comes from an adult with an advanced solid tumor such as melanoma, head and neck, liver or kidney cancer. This specimen consisted of CD4+ or CD8+ T cells sorted from blood, obtained in a trial of the OX40 agonist ivuxolimab. The rearrangement uses TRBV30 and TRBJ2-5; no clear D. The CDR3 DNA sequence: TGTGCCTGGAGTGTATTCGATGCGGCGACCCAGTACTTC. Amino acids: CAWSVFDAATQYF.